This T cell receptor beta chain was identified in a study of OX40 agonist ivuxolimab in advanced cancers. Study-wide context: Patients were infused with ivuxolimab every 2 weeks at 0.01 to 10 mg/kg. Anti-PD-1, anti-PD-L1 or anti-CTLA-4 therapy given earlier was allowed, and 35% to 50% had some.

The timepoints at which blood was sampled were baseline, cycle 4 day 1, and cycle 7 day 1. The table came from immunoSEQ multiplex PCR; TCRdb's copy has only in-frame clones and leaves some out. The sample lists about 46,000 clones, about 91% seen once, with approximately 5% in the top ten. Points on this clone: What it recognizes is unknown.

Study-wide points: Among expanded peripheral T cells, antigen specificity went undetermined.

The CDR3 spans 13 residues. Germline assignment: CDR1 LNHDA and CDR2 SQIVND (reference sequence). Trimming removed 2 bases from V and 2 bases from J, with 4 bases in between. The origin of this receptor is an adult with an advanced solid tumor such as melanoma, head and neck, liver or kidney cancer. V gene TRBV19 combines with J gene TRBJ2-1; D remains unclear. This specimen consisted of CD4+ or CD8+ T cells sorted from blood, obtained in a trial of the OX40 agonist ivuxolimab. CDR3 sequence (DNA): TGTGCCAGTAGTATAACTACCTACAATGAGCAGTTCTTC. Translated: CASSITTYNEQFF.